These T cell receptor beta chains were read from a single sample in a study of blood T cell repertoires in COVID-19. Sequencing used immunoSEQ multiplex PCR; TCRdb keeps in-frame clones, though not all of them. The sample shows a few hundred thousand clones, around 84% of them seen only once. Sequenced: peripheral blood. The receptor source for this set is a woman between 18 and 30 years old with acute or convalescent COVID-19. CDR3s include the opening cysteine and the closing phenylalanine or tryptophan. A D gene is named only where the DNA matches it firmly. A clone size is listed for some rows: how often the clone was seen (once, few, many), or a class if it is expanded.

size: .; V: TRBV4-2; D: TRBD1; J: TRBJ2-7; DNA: TGTGCCAGCAGCCCCCGAATAGCAGGGGGAGACGAGCAGTACTTC; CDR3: CASSPRIAGGDEQYF
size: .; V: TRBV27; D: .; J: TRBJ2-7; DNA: TGTGCCAGCAGTTTATCAGGGGTTTCTCCCTACGAGCAGTACTTC; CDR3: CASSLSGVSPYEQYF
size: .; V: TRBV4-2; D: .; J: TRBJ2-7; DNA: TGTGCCAGCAGCCAAGATCAATCGGGAGCTTCCTCCTACGAGCAGTACTTC; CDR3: CASSQDQSGASSYEQYF
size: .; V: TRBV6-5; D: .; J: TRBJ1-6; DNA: TGTGCCAGCAGTTACACAGGGAATTCACCCCTCCACTTT; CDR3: CASSYTGNSPLHF
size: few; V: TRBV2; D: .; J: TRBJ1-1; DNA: TGTGCCACTATAGGAGGGACTGAAGCTTTCTTT; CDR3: CATIGGTEAFF
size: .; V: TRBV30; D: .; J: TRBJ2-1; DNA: TGTGCCTGGAATCCTCGGGTTAGACAGGTTTACAATGAGCAGTTCTTC; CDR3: CAWNPRVRQVYNEQFF
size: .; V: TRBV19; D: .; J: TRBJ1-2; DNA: TGTGCCAGTAGTACGACAGTCACTAACTATGGCTACACCTTC; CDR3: CASSTTVTNYGYTF
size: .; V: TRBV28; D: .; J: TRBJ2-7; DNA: TGTGCCAGCAGGTCCCCCGAACACTACGAGCAGTACTTC; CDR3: CASRSPEHYEQYF
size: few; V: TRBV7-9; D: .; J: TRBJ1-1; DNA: TGTGCCAGCAGCTTCCACCGGTCGACAGACATGAACACTGAAGCTTTCTTT; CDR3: CASSFHRSTDMNTEAFF
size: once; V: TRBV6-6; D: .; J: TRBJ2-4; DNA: TGTGCCAGCAGCAACCCGGAGCTAAACATTCAGTACTTC; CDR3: CASSNPELNIQYF